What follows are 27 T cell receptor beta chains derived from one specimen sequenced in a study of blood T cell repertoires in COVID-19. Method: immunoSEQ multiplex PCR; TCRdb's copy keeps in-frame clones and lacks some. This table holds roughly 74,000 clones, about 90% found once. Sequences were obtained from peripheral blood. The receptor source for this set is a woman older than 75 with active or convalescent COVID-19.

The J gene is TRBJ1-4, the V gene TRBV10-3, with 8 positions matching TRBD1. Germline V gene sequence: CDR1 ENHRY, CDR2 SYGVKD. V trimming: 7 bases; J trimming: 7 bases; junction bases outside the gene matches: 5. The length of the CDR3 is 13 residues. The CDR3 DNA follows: TGTGCCATCACCAGGGGGCTTCGTGAAAAACTGTTTTTT. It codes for CAITRGLREKLFF.

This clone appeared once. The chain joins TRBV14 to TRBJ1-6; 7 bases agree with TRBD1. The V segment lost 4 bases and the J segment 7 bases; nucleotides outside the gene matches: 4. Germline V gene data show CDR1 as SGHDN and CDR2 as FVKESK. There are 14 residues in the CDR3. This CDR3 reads CASSRTGGNSPLHF. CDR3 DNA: TGTGCCAGCAGCCGGACAGGAGGAAATTCACCCCTCCACTTT.

CDR3 loop: CASSYGDSYEQYF. In DNA form, the CDR3 reads TGTGCCAGCAGTTACGGGGACAGCTACGAGCAGTACTTC. The J gene is TRBJ2-7, the V gene TRBV6-6, with 7 bases aligning to TRBD1. CDR1 is MNHNY, CDR2 SVGAGI, per germline (reference sequence). V lost 2 bases and J lost 3; bases outside the gene matches: 1. The CDR3 length is 13 residues.

The CDR3: CASSPPIGTSGETQYF. CDR3 nucleotide sequence: TGCGCCAGCAGCCCGCCGATTGGGACTAGTGGGGAGACCCAGTACTTC. The chain links TRBV5-1 to TRBJ2-5; TRBD2 agrees at 8 bases. The CDR3 extends over 16 amino acids. Germline loops: CDR1 SGHRS, CDR2 YFSETQ. Trimming cost V 4 bases and J 5 bases; bases outside gene matches: 13.

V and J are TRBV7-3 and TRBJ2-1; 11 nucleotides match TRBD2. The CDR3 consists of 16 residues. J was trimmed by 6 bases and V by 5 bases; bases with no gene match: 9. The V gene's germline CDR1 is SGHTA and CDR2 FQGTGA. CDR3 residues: CASSRAAGLAVNEQFF. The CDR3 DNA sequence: TGTGCCAGCAGCCGTGCCGCGGGACTAGCGGTCAATGAGCAGTTCTTC. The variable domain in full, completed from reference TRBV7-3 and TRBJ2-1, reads GAGVSQTPSNKVTEKGKYVELRCDPISGHTALYWYRQSLGQGPEFLIYFQGTGAADDSGLPNDRFFAVRPEGSVSTLKIQRTERGDSAVYLCASSRAAGLAVNEQFFGPGTRLTVL.

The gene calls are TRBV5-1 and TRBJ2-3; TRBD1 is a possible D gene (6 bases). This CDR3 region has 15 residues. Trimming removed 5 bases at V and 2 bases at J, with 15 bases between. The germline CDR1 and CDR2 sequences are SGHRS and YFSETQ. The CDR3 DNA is TGCGCCAGCAGACCGGCGACAGGCTCCACAGATACGCAGTATTTT. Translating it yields CASRPATGSTDTQYF.

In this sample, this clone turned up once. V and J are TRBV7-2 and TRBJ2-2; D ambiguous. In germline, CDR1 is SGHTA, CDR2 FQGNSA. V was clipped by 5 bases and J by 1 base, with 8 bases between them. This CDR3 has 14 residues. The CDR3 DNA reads TGTGCCAGCAGCCCCCAGGTGAACACCGGGGAGCTGTTTTTT. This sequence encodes CASSPQVNTGELFF.

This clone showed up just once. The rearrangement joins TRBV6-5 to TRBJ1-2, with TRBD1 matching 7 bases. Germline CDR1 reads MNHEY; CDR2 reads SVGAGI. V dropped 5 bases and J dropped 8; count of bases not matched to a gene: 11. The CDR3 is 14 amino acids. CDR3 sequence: CASSPLRTGGGYTF. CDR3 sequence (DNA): TGTGCCAGCAGTCCGCTTCGGACAGGAGGGGGCTACACCTTC.

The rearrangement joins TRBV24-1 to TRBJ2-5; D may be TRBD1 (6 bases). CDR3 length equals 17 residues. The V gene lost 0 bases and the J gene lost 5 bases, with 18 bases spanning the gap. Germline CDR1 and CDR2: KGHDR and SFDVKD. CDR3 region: CATSDLGEEQGRETQYF. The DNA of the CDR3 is TGTGCCACCAGTGATTTGGGGGAAGAACAGGGCCGGGAGACCCAGTACTTC.

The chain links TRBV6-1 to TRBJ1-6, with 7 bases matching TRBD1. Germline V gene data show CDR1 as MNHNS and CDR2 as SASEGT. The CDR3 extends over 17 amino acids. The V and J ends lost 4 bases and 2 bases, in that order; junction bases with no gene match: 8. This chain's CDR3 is CASSAPRGATYNSPLHF. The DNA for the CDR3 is TGTGCCAGCAGTGCCCCCAGGGGGGCGACCTATAATTCACCCCTCCACTTT.

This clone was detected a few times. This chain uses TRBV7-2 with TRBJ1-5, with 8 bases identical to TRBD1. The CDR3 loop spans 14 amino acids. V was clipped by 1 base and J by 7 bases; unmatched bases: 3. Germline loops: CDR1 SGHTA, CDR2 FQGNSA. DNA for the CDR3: TGTGCCAGCAGCTTAGGGCAGGGGGCACAGCCCCAGCATTTT. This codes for CASSLGQGAQPQHF. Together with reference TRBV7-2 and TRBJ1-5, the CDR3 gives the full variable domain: GAGVSQSPSNKVTEKGKDVELRCDPISGHTALYWYRQSLGQGLEFLIYFQGNSAPDKSGLPSDRFSAERTGGSVSTLTIQRTQQEDSAVYLCASSLGQGAQPQHFGDGTRLSIL.

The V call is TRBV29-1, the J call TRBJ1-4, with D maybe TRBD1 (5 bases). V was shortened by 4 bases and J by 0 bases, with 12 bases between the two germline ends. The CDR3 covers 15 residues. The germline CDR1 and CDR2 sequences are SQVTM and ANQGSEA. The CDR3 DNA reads TGCAGCGTTGGGGGCGGCGGCACAACTAATGAAAAACTGTTTTTT. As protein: CSVGGGGTTNEKLFF.

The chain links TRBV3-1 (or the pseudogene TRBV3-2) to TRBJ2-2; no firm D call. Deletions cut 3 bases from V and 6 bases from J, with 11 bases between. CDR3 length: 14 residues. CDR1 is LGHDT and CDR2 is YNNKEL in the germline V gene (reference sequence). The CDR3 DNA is TGTGCCAGCAGCCACCCCCTTGTCCCCGGGGAGCTGTTTTTT. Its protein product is CASSHPLVPGELFF.

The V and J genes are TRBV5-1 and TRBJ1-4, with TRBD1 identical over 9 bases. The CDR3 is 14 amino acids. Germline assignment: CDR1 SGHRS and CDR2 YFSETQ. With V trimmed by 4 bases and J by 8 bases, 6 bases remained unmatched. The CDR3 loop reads CASSRTGVGEKLFF. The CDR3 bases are TGCGCCAGCAGCAGGACAGGGGTTGGAGAAAAACTGTTTTTT.

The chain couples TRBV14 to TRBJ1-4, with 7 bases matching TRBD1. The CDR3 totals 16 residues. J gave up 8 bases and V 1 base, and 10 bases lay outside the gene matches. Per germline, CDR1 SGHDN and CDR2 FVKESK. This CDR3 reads CASSQVRGRGNEKLFF. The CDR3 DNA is TGTGCCAGCAGCCAAGTAAGGGGGCGAGGAAACGAAAAACTGTTTTTT. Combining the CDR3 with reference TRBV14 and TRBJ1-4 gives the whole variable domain EAGVTQFPSHSVIEKGQTVTLRCDPISGHDNLYWYRRVMGKEIKFLLHFVKESKQDESGMPNNRFLAERTGGTYSTLKVQPAELEDSGVYFCASSQVRGRGNEKLFFGSGTQLSVL.

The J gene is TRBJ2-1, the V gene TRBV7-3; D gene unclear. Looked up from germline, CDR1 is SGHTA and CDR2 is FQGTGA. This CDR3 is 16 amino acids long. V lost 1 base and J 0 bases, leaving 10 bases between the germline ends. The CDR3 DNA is TGTGCCAGCAGCTTAAGCCTACCTAGCTCCTACAATGAGCAGTTCTTC. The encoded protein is CASSLSLPSSYNEQFF.

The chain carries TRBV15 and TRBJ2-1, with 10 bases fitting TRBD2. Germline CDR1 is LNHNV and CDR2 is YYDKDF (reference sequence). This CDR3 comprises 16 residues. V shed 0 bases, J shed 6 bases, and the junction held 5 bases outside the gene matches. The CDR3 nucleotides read TGTGCCACCAGCAGAGATGCTGGACTAGCGGCCAATGAGCAGTTCTTC. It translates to CATSRDAGLAANEQFF.

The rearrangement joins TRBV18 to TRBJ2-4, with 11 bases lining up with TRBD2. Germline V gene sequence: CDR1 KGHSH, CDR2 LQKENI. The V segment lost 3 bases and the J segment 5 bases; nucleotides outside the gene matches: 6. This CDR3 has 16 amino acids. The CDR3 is CASSPNSGGVENIQYF. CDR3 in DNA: TGTGCCAGCTCACCCAATAGCGGGGGGGTCGAAAACATTCAGTACTTC.

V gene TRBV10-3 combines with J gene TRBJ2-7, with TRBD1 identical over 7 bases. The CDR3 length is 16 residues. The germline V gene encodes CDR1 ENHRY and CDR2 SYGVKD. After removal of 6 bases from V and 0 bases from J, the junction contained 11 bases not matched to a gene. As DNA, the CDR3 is TGTGCCATCAGGAAAGACAGGGCCGGTGACTCCTACGAGCAGTACTTC. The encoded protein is CAIRKDRAGDSYEQYF.

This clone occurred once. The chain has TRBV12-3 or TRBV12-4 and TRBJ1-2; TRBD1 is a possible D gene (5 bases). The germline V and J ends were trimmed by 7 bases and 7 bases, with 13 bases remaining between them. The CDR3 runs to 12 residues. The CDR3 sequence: CASTMGLGGYTF. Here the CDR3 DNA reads TGTGCCAGCACCATGGGACTTGGTGGCTACACCTTC.

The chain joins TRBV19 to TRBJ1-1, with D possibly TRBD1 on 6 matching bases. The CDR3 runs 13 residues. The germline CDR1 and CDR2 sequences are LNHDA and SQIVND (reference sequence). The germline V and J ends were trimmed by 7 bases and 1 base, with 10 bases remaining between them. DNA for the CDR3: TGTGCCAGTATTAGGACAGCGAACACTGAAGCTTTCTTT. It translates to CASIRTANTEAFF.

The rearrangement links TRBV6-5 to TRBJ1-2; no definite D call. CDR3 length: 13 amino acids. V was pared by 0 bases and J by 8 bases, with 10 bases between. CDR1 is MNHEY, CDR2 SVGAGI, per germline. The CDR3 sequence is CASSYSGRGGYTF. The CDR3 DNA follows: TGTGCCAGCAGTTACTCGGGAAGAGGGGGCTACACCTTC.

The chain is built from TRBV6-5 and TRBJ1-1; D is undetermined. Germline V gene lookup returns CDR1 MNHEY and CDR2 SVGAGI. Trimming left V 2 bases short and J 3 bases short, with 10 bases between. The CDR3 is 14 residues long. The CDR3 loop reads CASSYRYGDTEAFF. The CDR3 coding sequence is TGTGCCAGCAGTTACAGATACGGAGACACTGAAGCTTTCTTT.

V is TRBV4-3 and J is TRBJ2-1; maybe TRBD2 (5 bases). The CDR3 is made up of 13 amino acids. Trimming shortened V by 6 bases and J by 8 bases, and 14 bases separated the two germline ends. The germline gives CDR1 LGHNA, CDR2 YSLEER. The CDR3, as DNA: TGCGCCAGCAGTTTCAAAGGGAGCGATGAGCAGTTCTTC. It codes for CASSFKGSDEQFF.

This CDR3 reads CASRIQGSTEAFF. CDR3 in DNA: TGTGCCAGCAGAATACAGGGTAGCACTGAAGCTTTCTTT. This chain uses TRBV6-5 with TRBJ1-1; D may be TRBD1 (6 bases). This CDR3 has 13 residues. CDR1 and CDR2 (germline): MNHEY, SVGAGI. Trimming removed 6 bases at V and 4 bases at J, with 12 bases between.

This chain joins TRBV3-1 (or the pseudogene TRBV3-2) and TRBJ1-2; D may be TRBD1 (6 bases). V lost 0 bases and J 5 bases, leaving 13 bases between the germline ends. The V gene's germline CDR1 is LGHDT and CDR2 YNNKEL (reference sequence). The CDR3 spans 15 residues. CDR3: CASSQEPGRGYGYTF. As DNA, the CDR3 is TGTGCCAGCAGCCAAGAACCGGGGAGGGGGTATGGCTACACCTTC.

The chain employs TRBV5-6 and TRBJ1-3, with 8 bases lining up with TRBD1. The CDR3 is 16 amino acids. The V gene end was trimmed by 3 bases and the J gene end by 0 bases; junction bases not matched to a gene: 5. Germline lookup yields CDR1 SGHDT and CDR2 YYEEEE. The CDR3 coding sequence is TGTGCCAGCAGCTCCCGGACAGGGCCCTCTGGAAACACCATATATTTT. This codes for CASSSRTGPSGNTIYF.